A single sample is the source of the 6 T cell receptor beta chains below, sequenced in a study of CD4 T cells in relation to SARS-CoV-2 and coronaviruses. CD4+ T cells from unexposed donors were obtained before the COVID-19 pandemic (2011-2018). CD4+ T cells were isolated from the cells after 10 days of culture. No antigen has been identified for these receptors. Some clones are missing from TCRdb's copy, which holds only in-frame ones; the method was immunoSEQ multiplex PCR. The sample has approximately 20,000 clones; about 80% are singletons. The sample taken for sequencing was CD4+ T cells from PBMCs, cultured in vitro. The receptors were gathered from a human donor in good health.

The chain is built from TRBV19 and TRBJ1-5, with TRBD1 identical over 8 bases. Germline V gene lookup returns CDR1 LNHDA and CDR2 SQIVND (reference sequence). With 5 bases clipped from V and 4 bases from J, the junction kept 10 bases outside the gene matches. This CDR3 contains 16 residues. Written as DNA, the CDR3 is TGTGCCAGTAGTGGGGGGGCAGGGGGCGGGAATCAGCCCCAGCATTTT. This encodes CASSGGAGGGNQPQHF. Complete variable domain (other parts from reference TRBV19 and TRBJ1-5): DGGITQSPKYLFRKEGQNVTLSCEQNLNHDAMYWYRQDPGQGLRLIYYSQIVNDFQKGDIAEGYSVSREKKESFPLTVTSAQKNPTAFYLCASSGGAGGGNQPQHFGDGTRLSIL.

This chain uses TRBV6-5 with TRBJ2-7; the D is unclear. V was pared by 6 bases and J by 2 bases, with 11 bases between. CDR3 size: 13 residues. In germline, CDR1 is MNHEY, CDR2 SVGAGI. The CDR3 protein is CASSSSVAYEQYF. The CDR3 bases are TGTGCCAGCAGCTCTTCCGTAGCCTACGAGCAGTACTTC.

This chain links TRBV6-6 with TRBJ1-1, with 7 bases aligning to TRBD1. The germline CDR1 and CDR2 sequences are MNHNY and SVGAGI (reference sequence). The CDR3 totals 13 residues. V gave up 4 bases and J gave up 6 bases; unmatched junction bases: 5. CDR3 coding DNA: TGTGCCAGCAGTTGGGGGACAGCGGCTGAAGCTTTCTTT. Its translation: CASSWGTAAEAFF.

The chain has TRBV11-2 and TRBJ2-7, with 9 bases identical to TRBD1. Per germline, CDR1 SGHAT and CDR2 FQNNGV. This CDR3 contains 15 residues. Losses at the gene ends were 1 base for V and 1 base for J; bases not matched to a gene: 2. CDR3 sequence reads: CASSLGTGESYEQYF. The CDR3, as DNA: TGTGCCAGCAGCTTAGGGACAGGGGAATCCTACGAGCAGTACTTC.

The gene calls are TRBV7-8 and TRBJ2-2; D is perhaps TRBD2 (5 bases). The germline gives CDR1 SGHVS, CDR2 FQNEAQ. V was shortened by 1 base and J by 4 bases, with 16 bases between the two germline ends. The CDR3 sequence is 17 residues long. For the CDR3, the DNA is TGTGCCAGCAGCTTAGTAGTCGGCCGGGAAGTCACCGGGGAGCTGTTTTTT. Residues: CASSLVVGREVTGELFF.

V is TRBV28 and J is TRBJ1-2, with no clear D. Per germline, CDR1 MDHEN and CDR2 SYDVKM. Trimming stripped 1 base from V and 7 bases from J, with 13 bases between. This CDR3 comprises 14 residues. CDR3 in amino acids: CASSLFSGLRGYTF. The CDR3 region has the DNA TGTGCCAGCAGTTTATTTTCCGGGCTTCGTGGCTACACCTTC.